This T cell receptor beta chain is drawn from a study of blood T cell repertoires in COVID-19 (TCRdb year 2020). Regarding the study in general: For ImmuneRACE Cohort 3, a participant was defined as recovered based on two consecutive negative NP/OP PCR tests, clearance by a healthcare professional, or resolution of symptoms. The samples were drawn from two sources: the first 160 participants of the ongoing ImmuneRACE study, and 1,000 to 1,500 subjects contributed by 6 global collaborators. The collaborator samples originated in the United States, Italy and Spain and spanned the acute and convalescent phases of COVID-19. Deeply sampled blood TCRbeta repertoires from subjects exposed to, actively infected with, or recovered from COVID-19 were included in the dataset. Sample metadata almost always included a de-identified subject ID, COVID-19 status, age in years and sex. The repertoires were released in a freely available public database meant as a resource for research on the immune response to SARS-CoV-2. HLA class I and class II types, where available, came from metadata supplied by the sample provider rather than from assay-based typing. The prospective study material was composed of cDNA or gDNA derived from T cells, B-cell-depleted T cells, or PBMCs.

The CDR3 covers 14 residues, taking in both the cysteine and the phenylalanine. CDR3 DNA is the only sequence kept; it has 42 bases, read in frame from the first base. Looking up the germline V gene yields CDR1 SGHDN and CDR2 FVKESK. V loses 6 bases, J loses 0 bases, and the germline ends lie 9 bases apart. The immunoSEQ Assay, a bias-controlled multiplex PCR, was used to amplify TCRbeta CDR3 regions from genomic DNA. The authors' analysis ran thus. The number of nucleated cells in each sample was estimated from the amplification of reference gene primers within the assay. To quantify the absolute abundance of each unique TCRbeta CDR3 rearrangement, sequence reads were collapsed and filtered. For each sample, productive Simpson clonality was calculated by taking the square root of Simpson's diversity index across productive rearrangements. TCRdb provides this immuneACCESS table in a form limited to in-frame rearrangements. Some clones are lacking; in checked studies, under half of them reflect an unresolved V gene, and why the rest are absent is not known. V, J and clone size were drawn from that table, and D and trimming were deduced from the DNA. For this sample the table gives some 330,000 clones, of which more than 70% were detected only once. 1.9% of the sample belongs to the ten largest clones.

Notes on this clone: There is no known antigen for this receptor. Base qualities were left out, and no much larger clone turns up one base away.

Beyond this particular receptor, the publication reports: The amount of clinical and demographic metadata varied by source and participant and was provided uncurated.

Participants in the prospective study were aged roughly 18 to 89 years, lived in 24 United States geographic areas, and enrolled through a virtual design. Cohort assignment in the prospective study relied on participant-reported clinical history from a screening survey and a study questionnaire. Each participant in the prospective study had whole blood, serum and a nasopharyngeal or oropharyngeal swab collected by mobile phlebotomists. Prospective study participants could optionally give additional blood draws and questionnaires over a roughly two-month period. Prospective study blood samples were shipped either frozen or at room temperature before DNA extraction.

Sample: PBMCs or T cells enriched from blood (not recorded which). Recombination connected TRBV14 to TRBJ1-3; the D gene is not confidently resolved. This receptor was obtained from a man aged 35-49 years in a cohort exposed to, infected with or recovered from COVID-19 (not recorded which). The sequenced DNA: TGTGCCAGCAGACCAACCTACTCTGGAAACACCATATATTTT. Its protein is CASRPTYSGNTIYF.